These 27 T cell receptor beta chains were sequenced from one sample in a study of cytomegalovirus exposure and HLA in healthy donors. 13 Jbeta primers and 60 Vbeta primers were used for the PCR. This table comes from immunoSEQ multiplex PCR, and its TCRdb copy is limited to in-frame clones, with some not included. This sample has some 100,000 clones, with about 79% found just once. Sequenced material: PBMCs. Receptor source: a female donor in good health and CMV-seropositive.

V usage is TRBV5-1 and J usage is TRBJ1-1, with TRBD1 matching over 7 bases. After removal of 1 base from V and 4 bases from J, the junction contained 7 bases not matched to a gene. Germline V lookup: CDR1 SGHRS, CDR2 YFSETQ. The CDR3 has 15 residues. The CDR3 reads CASSLSTGWSTEAFF. The CDR3 DNA sequence: TGCGCCAGCAGCTTGTCGACAGGGTGGAGCACTGAAGCTTTCTTT.

The CDR3 sequence is CASSELGLSAPEAFF. The CDR3 region has the DNA TGTGCCAGCAGTGAGCTGGGACTCAGCGCTCCTGAAGCTTTCTTT. The V and J genes are TRBV6-1 and TRBJ1-1, with D possibly being TRBD1 (5 bases). V was shortened by 3 bases and J by 6 bases, with 17 bases between the two germline ends. The length of the CDR3 is 15 residues. CDR1 and CDR2 from the germline V gene are MNHNS and SASEGT.

The chain is built from TRBV4-3 and TRBJ1-3, with unresolved D. V was shortened by 0 bases and J by 0 bases, with 6 bases between the two germline ends. The germline gives CDR1 LGHNA, CDR2 YSLEER. The CDR3 totals 15 residues. The CDR3 nucleotides are TGCGCCAGCAGCCAAGAGGGCCTCTCTGGAAACACCATATATTTT. Its translation: CASSQEGLSGNTIYF.

This clone was seen a single time. The chain is built from TRBV5-4 and TRBJ2-2; tentatively, D is TRBD2 (5 bases). From germline, CDR1 is SGHNT and CDR2 YYREEE (reference sequence). Trimming shortened V by 4 bases and J by 1 base, and 11 bases separated the two germline ends. The CDR3 covers 15 residues. The DNA of the CDR3 is TGTGCCAGCAGCCGCGGACTGGGGAACACCGGGGAGCTGTTTTTT. It encodes CASSRGLGNTGELFF. Complete variable domain (other parts from reference TRBV5-4 and TRBJ2-2): ETGVTQSPTHLIKTRGQQVTLRCSSQSGHNTVSWYQQALGQGPQFIFQYYREEENGRGNFPPRFSGLQFPNYSSELNVNALELDDSALYLCASSRGLGNTGELFFGEGSRLTVL.

The chain joins TRBV2 to TRBJ2-7; D call uncertain. This CDR3 is 12 amino acids long. Germline CDR1 and CDR2: SNHLY and FYNNEI. V shed 4 bases and J shed 2 bases, with 6 bases lying between them. Here the CDR3 DNA reads TGTGCCAGCAGTGCGGCGGCCTACGAGCAGTACTTC. Protein product: CASSAAAYEQYF.

The V call is TRBV5-6, the J call TRBJ2-7; TRBD2 is a possible D gene (6 bases). With 4 bases removed from V and 0 bases from J, the gap between germline ends came to 11 bases. The CDR3 runs to 14 residues. Germline CDR1 SGHDT, CDR2 YYEEEE. DNA for the CDR3: TGTGCCAGCAGCCCCGGGACTGCCTCCTACGAGCAGTACTTC. Protein: CASSPGTASYEQYF.

The chain joins TRBV6-1 to TRBJ1-2; 8 nucleotides match TRBD1. V gave up 8 bases and J gave up 7 bases; unmatched junction bases: 15. Germline V lookup: CDR1 MNHNS, CDR2 SASEGT. The CDR3 spans 15 residues. In DNA form, the CDR3 reads TGTGCCAGCGACGACAGGGGAAGATTACTAGGTGGCTACACCTTC. The encoded protein is CASDDRGRLLGGYTF.

J is TRBJ1-2 and V is TRBV9; no clear D. The germline V and J ends were trimmed by 4 bases and 7 bases, with 14 bases remaining between them. Germline V lookup: CDR1 SGDLS, CDR2 YYNGEE. The CDR3 has 13 residues. This CDR3 reads CASSPRERGGYTF. The DNA for the CDR3 is TGTGCCAGCAGCCCCCGGGAACGTGGTGGCTACACCTTC.

This CDR3 is CAITPDGHSGANVLTF. CDR3 in DNA: TGTGCCATCACCCCGGACGGACACTCTGGGGCCAACGTCCTGACTTTC. The chain uses TRBV10-3 and TRBJ2-6, with TRBD1 as a possible D gene (5 bases). Trimming pared 7 bases from V and 0 bases from J, leaving 13 bases between. In germline, CDR1 is ENHRY, CDR2 SYGVKD. CDR3 length: 16 residues.

This chain links TRBV5-1 with TRBJ2-7; possible D gene TRBD1, 5 bases. The germline V and J ends were trimmed by 0 bases and 3 bases, with 7 bases remaining between them. CDR1 and CDR2 (germline): SGHRS, YFSETQ. CDR3 size: 13 residues. CDR3 nucleotide sequence: TGCGCCAGCAGCTTGGAGGGGCTCTACGAGCAGTACTTC. Translated, it gives CASSLEGLYEQYF.

This chain links TRBV11-3 with TRBJ1-1, with D hard to call. The CDR3 is 13 amino acids. Germline CDR1 and CDR2: SGHNT and YENEEA. V shed 2 bases and J shed 6 bases, with 10 bases lying between them. The CDR3 protein is CASSLSSGAEAFF. The CDR3 region has the DNA TGTGCCAGCAGCTTAAGCTCTGGAGCTGAAGCTTTCTTT.

CDR3 loop: CASSTIDRGPYEQYF. DNA of the CDR3: TGTGCCAGCTCAACCATTGACAGGGGCCCCTACGAGCAGTACTTC. This sequence joins TRBV18 and TRBJ2-5; TRBD1 matches 8 bases. The J call may be mistaken, given a closer DNA end match to TRBJ2-7. Germline V gene sequence: CDR1 KGHSH, CDR2 LQKENI. The length of the CDR3 is 15 residues.

The V call is TRBV27, the J call TRBJ1-5, with TRBD1 identical over 10 bases. V dropped 5 bases and J dropped 6; count of bases not matched to a gene: 1. The germline gives CDR1 MNHEY, CDR2 SMNVEV (reference sequence). The CDR3 extends over 13 amino acids. CDR3 region: CASSRDRGQPQHF. DNA for the CDR3: TGTGCCAGCAGTAGGGACAGGGGTCAGCCCCAGCATTTT.

The chain combines TRBV29-1 with TRBJ2-7; 8 nucleotides align to TRBD1. CDR1 is SQVTM and CDR2 is ANQGSEA in the germline V gene. The V segment lost 7 bases and the J segment 0 bases; nucleotides outside the gene matches: 5. This CDR3 has 13 amino acids. The CDR3 sequence is CSARTGSSYEQYF. Written as DNA, the CDR3 is TGCAGCGCCAGGACAGGGAGCTCCTACGAGCAGTACTTC.

The rearrangement joins TRBV6-6 to TRBJ2-4; D unresolved. The CDR3 is made up of 11 amino acids. Germline CDR1 MNHNY, CDR2 SVGAGI (reference sequence). The CDR3 region is CASLAKNIQYF. The CDR3 DNA reads TGTGCGTCACTAGCCAAAAACATTCAGTACTTC.

This clone occurred a few times. This chain uses TRBV2 with TRBJ2-1, with TRBD2 matching over 8 bases. Germline V gene data show CDR1 as SNHLY and CDR2 as FYNNEI. The CDR3 has 14 amino acids. V was pared by 6 bases and J by 4 bases, with 5 bases of the junction left unmatched. Here the CDR3 reads CASSVAGGYNEQFF. DNA of the CDR3: TGTGCCAGCAGCGTGGCGGGGGGATACAATGAGCAGTTCTTC.

The genes are TRBV6-5 and TRBJ2-7; TRBD1 matches at 10 bases. J gave up 4 bases and V 8 bases, and 2 bases lay outside the gene matches. Germline lookup yields CDR1 MNHEY and CDR2 SVGAGI. This CDR3 region has 12 residues. The CDR3 reads CASPGQGYEQYF. CDR3 DNA sequence: TGTGCCAGCCCGGGACAGGGGTACGAGCAGTACTTC.

The J gene is TRBJ1-5, the V gene TRBV28; possibly TRBD1 for D (6 bases). Per germline, CDR1 MDHEN and CDR2 SYDVKM. This CDR3 is 14 amino acids long. The V end was cut by 7 bases, the J end by 1 base, with 11 bases between. The chain's CDR3 is CASIQGTSNQPQHF. CDR3 nucleotides: TGTGCCAGCATCCAGGGGACAAGCAATCAGCCCCAGCATTTT.

This chain joins TRBV5-4 and TRBJ2-1; TRBD2 agrees at 9 bases. The CDR3 is 15 amino acids. The junction had 3 bases not matched to a gene; V was cut back by 0 bases and J by 5 bases. Germline CDR1 SGHNT, CDR2 YYREEE (reference sequence). CDR3 sequence reads: CASSLVAGANNEQFF. CDR3 coding DNA: TGTGCCAGCAGCTTGGTAGCGGGAGCGAACAATGAGCAGTTCTTC.

For this clone: Other DNA sequences in this sample translate to the same CDR3. DNA of the CDR3: TGTGCCAGCAGCTTAGCGACGGGACTCTCTGGAAACACCATATATTTT. Translating it yields CASSLATGLSGNTIYF. The chain has TRBV7-2 and TRBJ1-3; weak D call: TRBD1 (5 bases). Germline V gene data show CDR1 as SGHTA and CDR2 as FQGNSA. The CDR3 spans 16 residues. V was trimmed by 0 bases and J by 0 bases, leaving 9 bases between them.

The chain recombines TRBV5-4 with TRBJ2-1; D is possibly TRBD2 (6 bases). The CDR3 is made up of 15 amino acids. Germline CDR1 is SGHNT and CDR2 is YYREEE (reference sequence). V lost 0 bases to trimming and J lost 0 bases, with 7 bases between them. CDR3 in amino acids: CASSLVRGSYNEQFF. The CDR3 DNA reads TGTGCCAGCAGCTTGGTGCGGGGCTCCTACAATGAGCAGTTCTTC. Looking up the rest from reference TRBV5-4 and TRBJ2-1 gives the full variable domain: ETGVTQSPTHLIKTRGQQVTLRCSSQSGHNTVSWYQQALGQGPQFIFQYYREEENGRGNFPPRFSGLQFPNYSSELNVNALELDDSALYLCASSLVRGSYNEQFFGPGTRLTVL.

In this sample, this clone turned up a few times. The chain is built from TRBV19 and TRBJ2-5; perhaps TRBD1 as D (5 bases). Trimming pared 0 bases from V and 9 bases from J, leaving 14 bases between. Germline CDR1 reads LNHDA; CDR2 reads SQIVND (reference sequence). The CDR3 extends over 14 amino acids. As DNA, the CDR3 is TGTGCCAGTAGTATAGATCGGTCAGGGTGGGCCCAGTACTTC. Translating it yields CASSIDRSGWAQYF.

The chain joins TRBV5-1 to TRBJ2-7; D is uncertain. CDR1 is SGHRS and CDR2 is YFSETQ in the germline V gene. The CDR3 covers 14 residues. Trimming took off 0 bases at V and 5 bases at J, with 12 bases between the two ends. The CDR3 sequence: CASSLGQLWHEQYF. CDR3 nucleotides: TGCGCCAGCAGCTTGGGGCAGTTATGGCACGAGCAGTACTTC.

This clone has a single count. This chain uses TRBV7-2 with TRBJ2-5; TRBD1 matches 12 bases. The trim removed 5 bases at V and 5 bases at J, leaving 6 bases unmatched. The V gene's germline CDR1 is SGHTA and CDR2 FQGNSA. CDR3 length: 15 amino acids. CDR3 sequence reads: CASSPGTGGWETQYF. CDR3 bases: TGTGCCAGCAGCCCCGGGACAGGGGGCTGGGAGACCCAGTACTTC.

This sequence joins TRBV30 and TRBJ1-5; D not resolved. V lost 1 base and J lost 3, with 19 bases in between. There are 17 residues in the CDR3. Germline CDR1 and CDR2: GTSNPN and SVGIG (reference sequence). The CDR3 protein is CAWSGFGGNAINQPQHF. In nucleotides, the CDR3 is TGTGCCTGGAGTGGGTTTGGAGGGAACGCCATCAATCAGCCCCAGCATTTT.

The chain carries TRBV7-9 and TRBJ2-5; D gene ambiguous. Germline V gene sequence: CDR1 SEHNR, CDR2 FQNEAQ (reference sequence). The CDR3 has 14 residues. V was trimmed by 5 bases and J by 3 bases, leaving 13 bases between them. CDR3 DNA: TGTGCCAGCAGCCCCAGACTCTCTGAAGAGACCCAGTACTTC. Amino acid sequence: CASSPRLSEETQYF.

The chain links TRBV5-6 to TRBJ1-3, with D uncertain. The V end was cut by 0 bases, the J end by 0 bases, with 13 bases between. This CDR3 region has 17 residues. The V gene's germline CDR1 is SGHDT and CDR2 YYEEEE. DNA for the CDR3: TGTGCCAGCAGCTTGGCAGAGCGTCGAGTCTCTGGAAACACCATATATTTT. Its protein product is CASSLAERRVSGNTIYF.